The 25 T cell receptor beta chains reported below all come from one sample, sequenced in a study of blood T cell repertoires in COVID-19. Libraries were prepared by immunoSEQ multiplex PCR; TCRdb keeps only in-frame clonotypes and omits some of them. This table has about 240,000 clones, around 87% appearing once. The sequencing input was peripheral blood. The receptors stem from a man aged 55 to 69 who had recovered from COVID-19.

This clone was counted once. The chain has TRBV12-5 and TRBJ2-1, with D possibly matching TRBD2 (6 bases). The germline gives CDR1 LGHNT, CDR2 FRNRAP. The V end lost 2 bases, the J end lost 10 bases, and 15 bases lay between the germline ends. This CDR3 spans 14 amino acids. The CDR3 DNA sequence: TGTGCTAGTGGTTTGATACAGGAGGGGAAAGAGCAGTTCTTC. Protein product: CASGLIQEGKEQFF.

CDR3 bases: TGTGCCAGCAGCACAAGACAGGGGCCCAACGTCCTGACTTTC. Translation gives CASSTRQGPNVLTF. This chain connects TRBV9 to TRBJ2-6, with TRBD1 matching over 8 bases. The junction had 5 bases not matched to a gene; V was cut back by 4 bases and J by 8 bases. CDR3 size: 14 residues. Looked up from germline, CDR1 is SGDLS and CDR2 is YYNGEE.

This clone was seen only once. The chain's CDR3 is CASSKEERDRVNSPLHF. CDR3 nucleotides: TGTGCCAGCAGCAAAGAGGAGCGGGACAGGGTTAATTCACCCCTCCACTTT. The gene calls are TRBV21-1 and TRBJ1-6; the table names TRBD1, a call not compared with the DNA. TRBV21-1 is assigned pseudogene status. The length of the CDR3 is 17 residues.

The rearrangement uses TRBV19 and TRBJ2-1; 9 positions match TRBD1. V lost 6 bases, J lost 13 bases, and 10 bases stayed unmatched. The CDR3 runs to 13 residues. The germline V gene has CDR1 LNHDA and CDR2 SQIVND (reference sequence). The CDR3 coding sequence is TGTGCCAGTAGACGCCTAACAGGGGGCGGTCAGTTCTTC. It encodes CASRRLTGGGQFF. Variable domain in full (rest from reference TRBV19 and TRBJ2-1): DGGITQSPKYLFRKEGQNVTLSCEQNLNHDAMYWYRQDPGQGLRLIYYSQIVNDFQKGDIAEGYSVSREKKESFPLTVTSAQKNPTAFYLCASRRLTGGGQFFGPGTRLTVL.

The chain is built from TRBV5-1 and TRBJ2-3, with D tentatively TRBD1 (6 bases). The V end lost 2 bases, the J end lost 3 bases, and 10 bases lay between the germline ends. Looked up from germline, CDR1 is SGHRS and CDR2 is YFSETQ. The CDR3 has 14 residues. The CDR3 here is CASSLQGYTDTQYF. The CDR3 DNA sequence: TGCGCCAGCAGCTTACAGGGATATACAGATACGCAGTATTTT.

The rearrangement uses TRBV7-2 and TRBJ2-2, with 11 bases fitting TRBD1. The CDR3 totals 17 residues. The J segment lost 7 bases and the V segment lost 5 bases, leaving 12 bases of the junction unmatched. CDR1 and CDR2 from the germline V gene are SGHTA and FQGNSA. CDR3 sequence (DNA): TGTGCCAGCAGCACAGGGACAGGGGGGTTAGCGGTCGGGGAGCTGTTTTTT. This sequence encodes CASSTGTGGLAVGELFF.

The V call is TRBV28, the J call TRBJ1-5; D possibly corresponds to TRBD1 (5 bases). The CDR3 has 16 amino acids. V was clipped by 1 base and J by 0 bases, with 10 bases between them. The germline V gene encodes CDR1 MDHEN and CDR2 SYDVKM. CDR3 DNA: TGTGCCAGCAGTTTATTGTCCAGGGATAGCAATCAGCCCCAGCATTTT. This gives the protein CASSLLSRDSNQPQHF.

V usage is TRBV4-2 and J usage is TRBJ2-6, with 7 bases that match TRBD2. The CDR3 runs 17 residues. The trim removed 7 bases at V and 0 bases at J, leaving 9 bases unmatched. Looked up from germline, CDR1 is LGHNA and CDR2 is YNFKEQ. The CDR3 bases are TGTGCCAGCAAGGTAGCGGGCCCTGTCTCTGGGGCCAACGTCCTGACTTTC. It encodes CASKVAGPVSGANVLTF.

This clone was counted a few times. This CDR3 reads CASSLDRGLAGGRPNTGELFF. The DNA for the CDR3 is TGCGCCAGCAGCTTGGATAGGGGACTAGCGGGGGGCCGACCCAACACCGGGGAGCTGTTTTTT. The chain employs TRBV5-1 and TRBJ2-2; TRBD2 matches 15 bases. Germline trimming cut 0 bases from V and 2 bases from J; bases unmatched to any gene: 11. The CDR3 consists of 21 residues. Germline assignment: CDR1 SGHRS and CDR2 YFSETQ.

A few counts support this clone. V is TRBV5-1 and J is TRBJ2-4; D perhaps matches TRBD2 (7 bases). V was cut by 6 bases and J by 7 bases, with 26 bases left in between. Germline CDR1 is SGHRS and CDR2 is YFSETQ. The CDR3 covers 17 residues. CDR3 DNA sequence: TGCGCCAGCACCTGGGGGGGCTTGGGCAAAGACTACAACATTCAGTACTTC. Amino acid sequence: CASTWGGLGKDYNIQYF.

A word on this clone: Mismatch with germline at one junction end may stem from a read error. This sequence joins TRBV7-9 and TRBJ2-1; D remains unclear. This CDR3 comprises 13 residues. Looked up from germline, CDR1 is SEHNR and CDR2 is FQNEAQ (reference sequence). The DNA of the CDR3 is TGCACAGCCGTGAGAATGGGCTTTAATGAGCAGTTCTTC. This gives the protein CTAVRMGFNEQFF.

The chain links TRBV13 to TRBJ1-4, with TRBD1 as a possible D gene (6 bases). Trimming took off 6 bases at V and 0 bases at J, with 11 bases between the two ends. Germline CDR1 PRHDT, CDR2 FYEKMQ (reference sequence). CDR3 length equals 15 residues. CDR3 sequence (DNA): TGTGCCAGCAGGGAGACAGGAGCAACTAATGAAAAACTGTTTTTT. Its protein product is CASRETGATNEKLFF.

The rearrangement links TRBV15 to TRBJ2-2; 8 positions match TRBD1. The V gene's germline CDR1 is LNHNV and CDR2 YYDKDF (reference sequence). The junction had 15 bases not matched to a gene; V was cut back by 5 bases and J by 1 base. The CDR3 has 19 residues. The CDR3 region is CATSGKRKPGQENTGELFF. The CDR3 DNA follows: TGTGCCACCAGCGGAAAACGAAAACCGGGACAGGAGAACACCGGGGAGCTGTTTTTT.

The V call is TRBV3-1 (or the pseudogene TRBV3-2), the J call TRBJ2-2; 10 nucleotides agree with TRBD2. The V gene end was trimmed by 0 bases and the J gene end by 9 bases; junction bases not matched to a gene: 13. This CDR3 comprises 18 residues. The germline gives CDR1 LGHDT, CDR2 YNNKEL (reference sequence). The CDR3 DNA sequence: TGTGCCAGCAGCCAAGAGAATAGCGGGGGGACGTACGCGAGGGAGCTGTTTTTT. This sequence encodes CASSQENSGGTYARELFF.

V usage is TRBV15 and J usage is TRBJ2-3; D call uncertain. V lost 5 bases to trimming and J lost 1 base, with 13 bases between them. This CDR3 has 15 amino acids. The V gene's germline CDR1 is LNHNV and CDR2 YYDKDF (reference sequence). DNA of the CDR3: TGTGCCACCAGCTGGCTGTCAGGCGGCACAGATACGCAGTATTTT. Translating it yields CATSWLSGGTDTQYF.

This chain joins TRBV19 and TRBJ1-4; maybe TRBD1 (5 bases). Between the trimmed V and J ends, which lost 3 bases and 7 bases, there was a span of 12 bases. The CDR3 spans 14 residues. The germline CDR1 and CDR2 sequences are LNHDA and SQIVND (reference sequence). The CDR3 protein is CASSMAGRTEKLFF. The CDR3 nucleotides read TGTGCCAGTAGTATGGCAGGGAGGACTGAAAAACTGTTTTTT.

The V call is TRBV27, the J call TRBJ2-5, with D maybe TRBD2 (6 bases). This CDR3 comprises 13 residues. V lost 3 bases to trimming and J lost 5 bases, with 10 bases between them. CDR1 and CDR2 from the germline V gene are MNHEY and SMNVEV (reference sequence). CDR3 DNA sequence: TGTGCCAGCAGTTTCCTAGCGCGGGAGACCCAGTACTTC. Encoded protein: CASSFLARETQYF.

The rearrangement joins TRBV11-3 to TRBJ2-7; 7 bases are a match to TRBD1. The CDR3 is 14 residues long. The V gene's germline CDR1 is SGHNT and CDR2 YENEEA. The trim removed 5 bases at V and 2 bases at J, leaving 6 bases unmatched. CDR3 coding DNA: TGTGCCAGCAGCCCCCGGGACAGAGCCTACGAGCAGTACTTC. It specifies CASSPRDRAYEQYF.

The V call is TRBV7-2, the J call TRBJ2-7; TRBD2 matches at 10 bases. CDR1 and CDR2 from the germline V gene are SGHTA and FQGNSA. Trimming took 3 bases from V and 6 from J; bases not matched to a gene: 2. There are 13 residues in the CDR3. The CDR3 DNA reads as TGTGCCAGCAGCTTCGGACTAGCGGCCGAGCAGTACTTC. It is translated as CASSFGLAAEQYF.

The CDR3 loop is CAIRAGRATDTQYF. The CDR3 DNA reads TGTGCCATACGAGCGGGGCGCGCCACAGATACGCAGTATTTT. The J gene is TRBJ2-3, the V gene TRBV10-3; 7 nucleotides agree with TRBD2. This CDR3 is built from 14 residues. Trimming cost V 9 bases and J 2 bases; bases outside gene matches: 8. CDR1 is ENHRY, CDR2 SYGVKD, per germline.

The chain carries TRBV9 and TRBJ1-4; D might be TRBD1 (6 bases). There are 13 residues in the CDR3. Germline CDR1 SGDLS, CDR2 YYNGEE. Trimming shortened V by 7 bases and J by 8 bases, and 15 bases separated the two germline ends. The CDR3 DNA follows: TGTGCCAGCGGCGACAGGTTTAGCGAAAAACTGTTTTTT. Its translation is CASGDRFSEKLFF.

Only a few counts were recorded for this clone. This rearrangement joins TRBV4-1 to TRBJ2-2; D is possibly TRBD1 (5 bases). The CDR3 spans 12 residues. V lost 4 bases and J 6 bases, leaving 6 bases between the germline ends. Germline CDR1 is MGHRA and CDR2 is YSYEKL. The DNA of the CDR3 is TGCGCCAGCAGCCGGGGCGCCGGGGAGCTGTTTTTT. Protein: CASSRGAGELFF.

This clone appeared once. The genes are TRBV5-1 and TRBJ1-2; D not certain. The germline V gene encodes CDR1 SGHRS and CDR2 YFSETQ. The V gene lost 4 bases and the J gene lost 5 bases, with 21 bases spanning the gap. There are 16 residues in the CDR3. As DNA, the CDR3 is TGCGCCAGCAGCCCCTCCTACGACCGAACGGGGTATGGCTACACCTTC. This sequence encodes CASSPSYDRTGYGYTF.

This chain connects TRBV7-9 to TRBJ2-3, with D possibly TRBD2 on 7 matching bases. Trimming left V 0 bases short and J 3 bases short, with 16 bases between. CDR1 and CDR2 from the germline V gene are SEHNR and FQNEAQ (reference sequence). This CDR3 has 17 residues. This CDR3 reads CASSLAGTGGRTDTQYF. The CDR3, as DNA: TGTGCCAGCAGCTTAGCGGGGACGGGGGGCCGGACAGATACGCAGTATTTT.

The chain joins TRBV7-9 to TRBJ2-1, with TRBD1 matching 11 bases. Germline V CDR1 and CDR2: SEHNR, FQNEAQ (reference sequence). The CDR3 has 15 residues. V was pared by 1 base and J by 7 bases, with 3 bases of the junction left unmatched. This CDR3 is CASSLGTGGGNEQFF. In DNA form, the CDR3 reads TGTGCCAGCAGCTTAGGGACAGGGGGCGGGAATGAGCAGTTCTTC.